This T cell receptor beta chain was captured by sequencing in a study of CD4+ T cells in melanoma. Findings of the study overall: A reported correlation linked neoantigen-specific CD4+ T cells to CD8+, macrophage and B cell function.

Trimming shortened V by 7 bases and J by 2 bases, and 17 bases separated the two germline ends. The germline CDR1 and CDR2 sequences are GTSNPN and SVGIG (reference sequence). The CDR3 consists of 14 residues. TCRdb's table, derived via immunoSEQ multiplex PCR, lists solely in-frame clones and lacks some. The table includes approximately 14,000 clones, 62% detected once. This clone came up a few times. No antigen is known for it. This chain links TRBV30 with TRBJ1-2, with D unclear. Sequencing was carried out using cells from a culture (not recorded whether cultured in vitro). This receptor was identified in a human donor with melanoma. The CDR3 DNA is TGTGCCTCTCGCAAAGCAGGAGGAAACTATGGCTACACCTTC. Amino acids: CASRKAGGNYGYTF.